A single sample gave rise to the 6 T cell receptor beta chains below, sequenced in a study of cytomegalovirus exposure and HLA in healthy donors (dated by TCRdb to the late 2010s). Library preparation used the immunoSEQ multiplex PCR assay. The multiplex PCR relied on a mix of 60 forward primers for TCR Vbeta segments and 13 reverse primers for TCR Jbeta segments. Held by TCRdb, this immuneACCESS table contains in-frame sequences only and omits some clones. Under half of the omission traces to an unresolved V gene where checked; the cause of the rest is unknown. This sample gives about 200,000 clones in total; approximately 79% of them show up just once. Roughly 4.5% of the sample comes from the top ten. What was sequenced was PBMCs. Receptors were obtained from a woman aged 25 to 39 in good health and CMV-seropositive.

This clone was observed once. The V gene is TRBV11-2, the J gene TRBJ2-7; 7 bases fit TRBD1. V shed 1 base, J shed 0 bases, and the junction held 3 bases outside the gene matches. This CDR3 has 15 residues. Germline V gene lookup returns CDR1 SGHAT and CDR2 FQNNGV. The DNA of the CDR3 is TGTGCCAGCAGCTTAGGGACAGGTCTCTCCTACGAGCAGTACTTC. Its protein is CASSLGTGLSYEQYF.

The chain combines TRBV7-9 with TRBJ1-1; TRBD1 matches 8 bases. Trimming cost V 1 base and J 1 base; bases outside gene matches: 5. This CDR3 contains 16 residues. Germline V gene sequence: CDR1 SEHNR, CDR2 FQNEAQ (reference sequence). The CDR3 region has the DNA TGTGCCAGCAGCTTAGGGACAGGGACAGGGAACACTGAAGCTTTCTTT. Residues: CASSLGTGTGNTEAFF.

The CDR3 region is CASSLGLVLAGKFSYEQYF. Written as DNA, the CDR3 is TGCGCCAGCAGCTTGGGATTAGTGCTAGCGGGGAAGTTTTCCTACGAGCAGTACTTC. J is TRBJ2-7 and V is TRBV5-1; TRBD2 matches at 9 bases. Germline-derived CDR1 and CDR2 are SGHRS and YFSETQ. J gave up 1 base and V 0 bases, and 14 bases lay outside the gene matches. The CDR3 has 19 residues.

The J gene is TRBJ2-1, the V gene TRBV9; TRBD1 agrees at 7 bases. Trimming removed 3 bases from V and 7 bases from J; junction bases left unmatched: 4. CDR1 SGDLS and CDR2 YYNGEE come from the germline V gene. The CDR3 is 13 amino acids. The DNA of the CDR3 is TGTGCCAGCAGCGGAGAGACAGGGAATGAGCAGTTCTTC. It encodes CASSGETGNEQFF.

The rearrangement links TRBV6-5 to TRBJ2-3; D might be TRBD1 (6 bases). This CDR3 has 14 residues. CDR1 is MNHEY and CDR2 is SVGAGI in the germline V gene. With 2 bases removed from V and 3 bases from J, the gap between germline ends came to 9 bases. The CDR3 region is CASSYRTATDTQYF. The CDR3 nucleotides read TGTGCCAGCAGTTACCGGACAGCTACAGATACGCAGTATTTT.

The V call is TRBV5-1, the J call TRBJ1-5; tentative D call: TRBD1 (5 bases). Germline loops: CDR1 SGHRS, CDR2 YFSETQ. The V gene lost 4 bases and the J gene lost 1 base, with 12 bases spanning the gap. The CDR3 loop spans 15 amino acids. Here the CDR3 reads CASSRGDRSNQPQHF. The CDR3 nucleotides are TGCGCCAGCAGCCGGGGGGACCGAAGCAATCAGCCCCAGCATTTT.